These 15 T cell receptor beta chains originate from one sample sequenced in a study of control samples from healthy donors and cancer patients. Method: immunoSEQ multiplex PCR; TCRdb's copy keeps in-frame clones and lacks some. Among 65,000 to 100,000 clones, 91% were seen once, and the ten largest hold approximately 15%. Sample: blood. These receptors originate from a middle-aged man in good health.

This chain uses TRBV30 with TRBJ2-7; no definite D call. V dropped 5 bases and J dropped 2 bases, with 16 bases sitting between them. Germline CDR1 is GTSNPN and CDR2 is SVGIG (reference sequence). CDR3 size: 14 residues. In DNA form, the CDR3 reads TGTGCCTGGCCACAGTGGAAGGAACCCTACGAGCAGTACTTC. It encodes CAWPQWKEPYEQYF.

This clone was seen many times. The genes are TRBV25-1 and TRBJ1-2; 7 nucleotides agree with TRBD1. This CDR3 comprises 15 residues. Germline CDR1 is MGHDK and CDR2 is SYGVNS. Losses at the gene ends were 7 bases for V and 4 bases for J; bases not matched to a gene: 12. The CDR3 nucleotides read TGTGCCAGCACTCAGACAGGGAATGGGGTCTATGGCTACACCTTC. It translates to CASTQTGNGVYGYTF.

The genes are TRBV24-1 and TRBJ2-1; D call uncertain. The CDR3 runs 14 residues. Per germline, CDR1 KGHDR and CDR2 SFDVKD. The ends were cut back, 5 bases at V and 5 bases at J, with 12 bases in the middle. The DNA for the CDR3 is TGTGCCACCAGTGGCCAGGAAACGAACAATGAGCAGTTCTTC. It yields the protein CATSGQETNNEQFF.

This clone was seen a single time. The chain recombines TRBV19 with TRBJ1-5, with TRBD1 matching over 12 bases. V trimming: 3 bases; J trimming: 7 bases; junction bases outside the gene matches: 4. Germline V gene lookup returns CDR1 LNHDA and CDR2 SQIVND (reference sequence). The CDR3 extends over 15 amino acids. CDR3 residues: CASSIGTGGGQPQHF. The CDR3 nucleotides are TGTGCCAGTAGTATCGGGACAGGGGGCGGGCAGCCCCAGCATTTT.

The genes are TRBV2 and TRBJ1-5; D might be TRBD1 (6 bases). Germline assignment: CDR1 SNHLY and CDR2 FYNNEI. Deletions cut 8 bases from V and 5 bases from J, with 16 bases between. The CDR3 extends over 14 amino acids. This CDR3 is CASGDYRVDQPQHF. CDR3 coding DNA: TGTGCCAGCGGAGATTACAGGGTCGATCAGCCCCAGCATTTT.

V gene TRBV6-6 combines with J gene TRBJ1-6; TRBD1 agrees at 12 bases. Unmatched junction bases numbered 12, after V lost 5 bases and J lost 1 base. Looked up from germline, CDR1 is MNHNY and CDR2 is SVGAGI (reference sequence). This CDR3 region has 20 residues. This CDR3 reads CASSPIGDRGRWSYNSPLHF. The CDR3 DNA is TGTGCCAGCAGTCCTATAGGGGACAGGGGGCGCTGGTCCTATAATTCACCCCTCCACTTT.

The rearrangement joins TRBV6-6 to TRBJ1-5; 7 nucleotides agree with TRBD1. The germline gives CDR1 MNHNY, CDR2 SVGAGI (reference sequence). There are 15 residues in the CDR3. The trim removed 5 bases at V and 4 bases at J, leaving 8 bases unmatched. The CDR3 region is CASSPDRAVNQPQHF. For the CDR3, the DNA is TGTGCCAGCAGTCCCGACAGGGCCGTAAATCAGCCCCAGCATTTT.

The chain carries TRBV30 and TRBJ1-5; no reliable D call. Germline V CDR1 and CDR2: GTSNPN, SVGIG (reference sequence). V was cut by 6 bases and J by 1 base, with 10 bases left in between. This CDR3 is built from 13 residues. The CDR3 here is CACTTESNQPQHF. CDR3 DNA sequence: TGTGCCTGCACCACAGAAAGCAATCAGCCCCAGCATTTT.

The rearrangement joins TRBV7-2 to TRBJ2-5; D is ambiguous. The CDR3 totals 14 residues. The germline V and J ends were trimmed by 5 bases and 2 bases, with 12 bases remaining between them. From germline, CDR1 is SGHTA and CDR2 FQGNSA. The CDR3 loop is CASSPGPAQETQYF. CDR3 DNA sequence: TGTGCCAGCAGCCCTGGTCCAGCTCAAGAGACCCAGTACTTC.

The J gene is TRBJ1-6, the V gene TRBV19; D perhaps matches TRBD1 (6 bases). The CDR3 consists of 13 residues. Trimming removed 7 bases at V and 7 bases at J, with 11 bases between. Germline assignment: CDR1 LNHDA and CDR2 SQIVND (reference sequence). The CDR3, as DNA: TGTGCCAGTATTGACAGGTGGAATTCACCCCTCCACTTT. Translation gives CASIDRWNSPLHF.

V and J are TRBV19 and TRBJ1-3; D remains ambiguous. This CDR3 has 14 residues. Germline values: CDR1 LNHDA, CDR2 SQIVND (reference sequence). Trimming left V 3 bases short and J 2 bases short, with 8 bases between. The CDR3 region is CASSIQAAGNTIYF. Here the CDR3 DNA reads TGTGCCAGTAGTATCCAGGCGGCTGGAAACACCATATATTTT.

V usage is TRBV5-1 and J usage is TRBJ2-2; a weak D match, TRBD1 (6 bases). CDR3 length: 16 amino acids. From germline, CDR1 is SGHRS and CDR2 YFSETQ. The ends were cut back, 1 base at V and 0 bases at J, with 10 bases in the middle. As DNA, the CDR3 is TGCGCCAGCAGCTTGTCGGGACAATCGAACACCGGGGAGCTGTTTTTT. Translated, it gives CASSLSGQSNTGELFF. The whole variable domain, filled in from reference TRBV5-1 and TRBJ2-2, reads KAGVTQTPRYLIKTRGQQVTLSCSPISGHRSVSWYQQTPGQGLQFLFEYFSETQRNKGNFPGRFSGRQFSNSRSEMNVSTLELGDSALYLCASSLSGQSNTGELFFGEGSRLTVL.

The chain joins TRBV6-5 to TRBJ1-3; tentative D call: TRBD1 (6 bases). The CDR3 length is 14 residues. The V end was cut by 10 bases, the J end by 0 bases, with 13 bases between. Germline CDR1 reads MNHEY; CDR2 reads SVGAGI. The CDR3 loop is CATLGGGSGNTIYF. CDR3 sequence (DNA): TGTGCCACCCTAGGGGGAGGCTCTGGAAACACCATATATTTT.

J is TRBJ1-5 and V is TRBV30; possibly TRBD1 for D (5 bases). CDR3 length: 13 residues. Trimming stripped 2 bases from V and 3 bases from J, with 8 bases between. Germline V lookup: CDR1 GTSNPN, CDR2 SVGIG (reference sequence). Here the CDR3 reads CAWSPGANQPQHF. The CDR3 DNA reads TGTGCCTGGAGTCCTGGGGCCAATCAGCCCCAGCATTTT. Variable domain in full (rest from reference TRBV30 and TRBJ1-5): SQTIHQWPATLVQPVGSPLSLECTVEGTSNPNLYWYRQAAGRGLQLLFYSVGIGQISSEVPQNLSASRPQDRQFILSSKKLLLSDSGFYLCAWSPGANQPQHFGDGTRLSIL.

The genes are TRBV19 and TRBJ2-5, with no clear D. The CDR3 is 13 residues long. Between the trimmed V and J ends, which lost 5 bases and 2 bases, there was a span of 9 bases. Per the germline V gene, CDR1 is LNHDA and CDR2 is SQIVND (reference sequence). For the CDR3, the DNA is TGTGCCAGTAGTGGAGACGGGCAAGAGACCCAGTACTTC. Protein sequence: CASSGDGQETQYF.